This T cell receptor (beta chain) originates from a study of T cells expressing NK-cell markers. Across the study: Out of eight donors sequenced, seven tested HCMV-seropositive and the remaining one seronegative.

Researchers built TCR beta cDNA using 5'RACE template switching with UMIs. Following a re-call of the 5' RACE reads, TCRdb has one entry per CDR3 protein and lacks DNA. Found here are about 460,000 distinct CDR3 sequences; the top ten clones hold 1.4% to 1.5%. Study results and limitations: The study found dominant NKG2C+ clonotypes at about 1.0-7.0% of CD8+ T cells in roughly six donors. Whether expanded NKG2C+ T cell clones were HCMV-specific remained unclear.

A note on this clonotype: Its specificity is unknown.

The sample was blood T cells: a sorted CD56 or NKG2C T cell subset, CD4+ or CD8+ T cells, or bulk PBMC T cells (not recorded which). The sequence was collected from a woman between 45 and 65 years old in good health.

CDR3 protein: CASSVVGNTDPLHF. The rearrangement links TRBV9 to TRBJ1-6. CDR3 length: 14 amino acids. The germline V gene encodes CDR1 SGDLS and CDR2 YYNGEE. Using reference TRBV9 and TRBJ1-6 for the parts outside the CDR3, the full variable domain is DSGVTQTPKHLITATGQRVTLRCSPRSGDLSVYWYQQSLDQGLQFLIQYYNGEERAKGNILERFSAQQFPDLHSELNLSSLELGDSALYFCASSVVGNTDPLHFGNGTRLTVT.